This T cell receptor (beta chain) was observed in a study of blood T cell repertoires in COVID-19. As for the study in general: Specimens from acute and convalescent COVID-19 originated in the United States, Italy and Spain.

Enrolled through a virtual design, the participants were between about 18 and 100 years of age and came from about two dozen US areas. Membership in each cohort depended on participant-reported clinical history. The V end lost 1 base, the J end lost 6 bases, and 12 bases lay between the germline ends. Germline V lookup: CDR1 SEHNR, CDR2 FQNEAQ (reference sequence). There are 14 residues in the CDR3. Under the authors' procedure: How many nucleated cells were present was estimated from reference gene primer amplification. Assay: immunoSEQ multiplex PCR; the TCRdb copy retains only in-frame clones and omits some. From that table come the V and J calls and clone size; the DNA was used to work out D and trimming. The sample has about 240,000 clones, around 85% seen once.

This receptor was identified in a woman in her thirties or forties with acute COVID-19. The chain couples TRBV7-9 to TRBJ1-1; perhaps TRBD1 as D (6 bases). Sequenced: PBMCs or T cells enriched from blood (not recorded which). The DNA for the CDR3 is TGTGCCAGCAGCTTAGAGGGGGTTAGGGCTGAAGCTTTCTTT. Encoded protein: CASSLEGVRAEAFF.